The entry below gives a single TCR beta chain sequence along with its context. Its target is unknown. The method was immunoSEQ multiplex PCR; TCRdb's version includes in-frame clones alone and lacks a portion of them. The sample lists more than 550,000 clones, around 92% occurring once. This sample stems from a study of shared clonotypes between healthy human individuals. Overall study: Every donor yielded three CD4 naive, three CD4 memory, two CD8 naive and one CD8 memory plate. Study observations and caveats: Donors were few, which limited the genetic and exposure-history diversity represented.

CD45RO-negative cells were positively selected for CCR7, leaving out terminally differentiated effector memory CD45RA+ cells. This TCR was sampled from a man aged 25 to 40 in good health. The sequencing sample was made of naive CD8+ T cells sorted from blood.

The CDR3 sequence: CASSEEVSGELFF. CDR3 DNA sequence: TGTGCCAGCAGTGAAGAAGTCTCCGGGGAGCTGTTTTTT. The rearrangement links TRBV6-5 to TRBJ2-2; D gene ambiguous. This CDR3 spans 13 amino acids. From germline, CDR1 is MNHEY and CDR2 SVGAGI. Trimming shortened V by 5 bases and J by 6 bases, and 10 bases separated the two germline ends.